These 27 T cell receptor beta chains share one sample of origin, sequenced in a study of blood T cell repertoires in COVID-19. Generated by immunoSEQ multiplex PCR, the TCRdb table keeps only in-frame clones and is missing some. Of 80,000 or so clones in the sample, roughly 86% were seen once. The sample was peripheral blood. All receptors derive from a woman aged 60-70 years with acute or convalescent COVID-19.

This sequence joins TRBV5-1 and TRBJ2-7, with D uncertain. Trimming took 4 bases from V and 2 from J, leaving 10 bases between them. This CDR3 region has 13 residues. The V gene's germline CDR1 is SGHRS and CDR2 YFSETQ. This CDR3 reads CASSVTTAYEQYF. CDR3 sequence (DNA): TGCGCCAGCAGCGTGACAACGGCCTACGAGCAGTACTTC.

J is TRBJ2-7 and V is TRBV28, with 8 bases identical to TRBD1. V gave up 8 bases and J gave up 1 base; unmatched junction bases: 10. This CDR3 spans 15 amino acids. From germline, CDR1 is MDHEN and CDR2 SYDVKM. The CDR3 DNA is TGTGCCAGCGAAGGGAGGCAGGGGGCTTCCTACGAGCAGTACTTC. It specifies CASEGRQGASYEQYF.

The chain uses TRBV7-9 and TRBJ2-7; D perhaps matches TRBD1 (5 bases). V lost 3 bases, J lost 6 bases, and 12 bases lay in between. The V gene's germline CDR1 is SEHNR and CDR2 FQNEAQ (reference sequence). The CDR3 sequence is 13 residues long. CDR3 sequence (DNA): TGTGCCAGCAGCTTCCAGGGAAGAGGCGAGCAGTACTTC. This sequence encodes CASSFQGRGEQYF.

The chain recombines TRBV19 with TRBJ2-7, with 10 bases lining up with TRBD2. The trim removed 4 bases at V and 3 bases at J, leaving 3 bases unmatched. Germline CDR1 reads LNHDA; CDR2 reads SQIVND (reference sequence). This CDR3 comprises 14 residues. CDR3 sequence: CASSTRTSGYEQYF. DNA for the CDR3: TGTGCCAGTAGTACACGGACTAGCGGCTACGAGCAGTACTTC.

This sequence joins TRBV7-2 and TRBJ1-1; perhaps TRBD1 as D (6 bases). V was clipped by 8 bases and J by 4 bases, with 23 bases between them. Germline lookup yields CDR1 SGHTA and CDR2 FQGNSA. The CDR3 is 16 residues long. CDR3 DNA sequence: TGTGCCAGCGTCTGGACAGCGGGACAAGTGGGCACTGAAGCTTTCTTT. Translation: CASVWTAGQVGTEAFF.

CDR3 in amino acids: CASSSTGGQPQHF. The CDR3 bases are TGTGCCAGCAGTTCAACAGGGGGCCAGCCCCAGCATTTT. The genes are TRBV27 and TRBJ1-5, with TRBD1 matching 9 bases. V was clipped by 4 bases and J by 7 bases; unmatched bases: 2. Germline CDR1 and CDR2: MNHEY and SMNVEV (reference sequence). The CDR3 is 13 amino acids.

V and J are TRBV30 and TRBJ1-4; 10 bases fit TRBD1. The V segment lost 2 bases and the J segment 8 bases; nucleotides outside the gene matches: 8. The CDR3 sequence is 15 residues long. Germline CDR1 GTSNPN, CDR2 SVGIG (reference sequence). The CDR3 region is CAWSPPGQGYEKLFF. The CDR3 coding sequence is TGTGCCTGGAGTCCCCCGGGACAGGGGTACGAAAAACTGTTTTTT.

The chain carries TRBV4-3 and TRBJ2-7, with D perhaps TRBD1 (5 bases). Germline CDR1 is LGHNA and CDR2 is YSLEER. There are 13 residues in the CDR3. Trimming took off 4 bases at V and 6 bases at J, with 13 bases between the two ends. CDR3 DNA sequence: TGCGCCAGCAGCCTTACCAGGGCGTCCGAGCAGTACTTC. It specifies CASSLTRASEQYF.

The chain recombines TRBV7-2 with TRBJ2-7, with TRBD2 matching over 8 bases. Per the germline V gene, CDR1 is SGHTA and CDR2 is FQGNSA. The CDR3 extends over 16 amino acids. V lost 1 base to trimming and J lost 0 bases; unmatched junction nucleotides: 5. DNA for the CDR3: TGTGCCAGCAGCTTAGGGTATAGCGGGAACTCCTACGAGCAGTACTTC. This encodes CASSLGYSGNSYEQYF. Variable domain in full (rest from reference TRBV7-2 and TRBJ2-7): GAGVSQSPSNKVTEKGKDVELRCDPISGHTALYWYRQSLGQGLEFLIYFQGNSAPDKSGLPSDRFSAERTGGSVSTLTIQRTQQEDSAVYLCASSLGYSGNSYEQYFGPGTRLTVT.

The chain is built from TRBV9 and TRBJ1-2; D may be TRBD1 (6 bases). Germline CDR1 reads SGDLS; CDR2 reads YYNGEE. The CDR3 loop spans 15 amino acids. V lost 4 bases and J 4 bases, leaving 17 bases between the germline ends. CDR3 nucleotide sequence: TGTGCCAGCAGCCCTGCAACGGGACAAGGCTATGGCTACACCTTC. Encoded protein: CASSPATGQGYGYTF.

V usage is TRBV19 and J usage is TRBJ1-5; D is perhaps TRBD1 (6 bases). Germline lookup yields CDR1 LNHDA and CDR2 SQIVND (reference sequence). Deletions cut 5 bases from V and 3 bases from J, with 11 bases between. The CDR3 consists of 14 residues. CDR3 residues: CASSPWTDNQPQHF. In DNA, the CDR3 is TGTGCCAGTAGTCCTTGGACAGACAATCAGCCCCAGCATTTT.

This rearrangement joins TRBV5-1 to TRBJ2-1; 9 positions agree with TRBD1. Looked up from germline, CDR1 is SGHRS and CDR2 is YFSETQ. The length of the CDR3 is 14 residues. Trimming at V came to 0 bases and at J to 8 bases, leaving 3 bases not matched to a gene. The CDR3 coding sequence is TGCGCCAGCAGCTTGGAGGGACAGGGTTATGAGCAGTTCTTC. The encoded protein is CASSLEGQGYEQFF. Filled out from reference TRBV5-1 and TRBJ2-1, the complete variable domain reads KAGVTQTPRYLIKTRGQQVTLSCSPISGHRSVSWYQQTPGQGLQFLFEYFSETQRNKGNFPGRFSGRQFSNSRSEMNVSTLELGDSALYLCASSLEGQGYEQFFGPGTRLTVL.

The chain couples TRBV28 to TRBJ2-7; the D gene is possibly TRBD1 (5 bases). The V gene's germline CDR1 is MDHEN and CDR2 SYDVKM. The CDR3 is 14 residues long. V lost 4 bases, J lost 4 bases, and 14 bases lay in between. The CDR3 bases are TGTGCCAGCAGTTCCCCGACAGTTTCGTACGAGCAGTACTTC. Its translation is CASSSPTVSYEQYF.

The J gene is TRBJ2-1, the V gene TRBV3-1 (or the pseudogene TRBV3-2); 7 bases agree with TRBD2. In germline, CDR1 is LGHDT, CDR2 YNNKEL (reference sequence). V shed 1 base and J 5 bases; nucleotides not matched to a gene: 5. The CDR3 consists of 15 residues. CDR3 bases: TGTGCCAGCAGCCAAGGGTGGGAGGGCCACAATGAGCAGTTCTTC. Encoded protein: CASSQGWEGHNEQFF.

This chain links TRBV5-1 with TRBJ2-1, with D perhaps matching TRBD1 (6 bases). The CDR3 sequence is 15 residues long. CDR1 and CDR2 from the germline V gene are SGHRS and YFSETQ. Trimming took 5 bases from V and 0 from J, leaving 12 bases between them. In nucleotides, the CDR3 is TGCGCCAGCAGGGTCACAGGGCTCTCCTACAATGAGCAGTTCTTC. This sequence encodes CASRVTGLSYNEQFF.

The CDR3 DNA reads TGTGCCAGTAGTCCAGGGTACGAGCAGTACTTC. Protein sequence: CASSPGYEQYF. J is TRBJ2-7 and V is TRBV19; possible D gene TRBD1, 5 bases. Germline CDR1 reads LNHDA; CDR2 reads SQIVND (reference sequence). Trimming pared 5 bases from V and 4 bases from J, leaving 6 bases between. The CDR3 has 11 amino acids.

The chain carries TRBV30 and TRBJ2-2; no clear D. The V end was cut by 0 bases, the J end by 3 bases, with 11 bases between. CDR1 is GTSNPN and CDR2 is SVGIG in the germline V gene (reference sequence). This CDR3 has 15 residues. CDR3 loop: CAWSVQSGYTGELFF. In nucleotides, the CDR3 is TGTGCCTGGAGTGTACAATCGGGTTACACCGGGGAGCTGTTTTTT.

This chain joins TRBV19 and TRBJ2-7; a possible D gene is TRBD2 (5 bases). The CDR3 spans 14 residues. Germline CDR1 reads LNHDA; CDR2 reads SQIVND (reference sequence). V lost 1 base and J lost 4, with 11 bases in between. CDR3 sequence (DNA): TGTGCCAGTAGTATAGGAGGGCTGAATTACGAGCAGTACTTC. It specifies CASSIGGLNYEQYF.

The CDR3 sequence: CASSYRTVITSGNTIYF. CDR3 DNA sequence: TGTGCCAGCAGCTACCGGACAGTCATCACGTCGGGAAACACCATATATTTT. This chain links TRBV27 with TRBJ1-3, with D perhaps matching TRBD1 (6 bases). CDR1 and CDR2 (germline): MNHEY, SMNVEV (reference sequence). With 6 bases removed from V and 4 bases from J, the gap between germline ends came to 22 bases. The CDR3 sequence is 17 residues long.

This chain connects TRBV24-1 to TRBJ2-2; 12 nucleotides agree with TRBD2. CDR3 length equals 16 residues. Per germline, CDR1 KGHDR and CDR2 SFDVKD. V lost 6 bases to trimming and J lost 0 bases; unmatched junction nucleotides: 1. The CDR3 nucleotides are TGTGCCACCAGTCTAGCGGGAGGGCCGAACACCGGGGAGCTGTTTTTT. Its protein is CATSLAGGPNTGELFF.

The chain employs TRBV2 and TRBJ2-1, with 10 bases that match TRBD2. V gave up 3 bases and J gave up 7 bases; unmatched junction bases: 9. The CDR3 covers 16 residues. Germline CDR1 is SNHLY and CDR2 is FYNNEI. The CDR3 DNA sequence: TGTGCCAGCAGTGATCGAGGTAGCGGGAGGTCAAATGAGCAGTTCTTC. It encodes CASSDRGSGRSNEQFF. The whole variable domain, filled in from reference TRBV2 and TRBJ2-1, reads EPEVTQTPSHQVTQMGQEVILRCVPISNHLYFYWYRQILGQKVEFLVSFYNNEISEKSEIFDDQFSVERPDGSNFTLKIRSTKLEDSAMYFCASSDRGSGRSNEQFFGPGTRLTVL.

This sequence joins TRBV2 and TRBJ2-3; 11 bases line up with TRBD2. The germline V gene has CDR1 SNHLY and CDR2 FYNNEI. This CDR3 is built from 16 residues. With 2 bases clipped from V and 4 bases from J, the junction kept 5 bases outside the gene matches. The CDR3 region has the DNA TGTGCCAGCAGTGAAATGACTAGCGGGACGGCAGATACGCAGTATTTT. This codes for CASSEMTSGTADTQYF.

V usage is TRBV3-1 (or the pseudogene TRBV3-2) and J usage is TRBJ1-2, with 8 bases identical to TRBD1. The germline V gene encodes CDR1 LGHDT and CDR2 YNNKEL (reference sequence). The CDR3 covers 15 residues. V lost 0 bases and J lost 9; bases outside the gene matches: 9. The CDR3 coding sequence is TGTGCCAGCAGCCAAGATCTCTCTGGACAGGGACGCTACACCTTC. Translating gives CASSQDLSGQGRYTF.

This chain links TRBV28 with TRBJ2-7; D may be TRBD2 (6 bases). V lost 5 bases to trimming and J lost 3 bases, with 8 bases between them. The germline CDR1 and CDR2 sequences are MDHEN and SYDVKM. This CDR3 has 12 amino acids. The CDR3: CASSPGSYEQYF. CDR3 DNA: TGTGCCAGCAGTCCCGGGAGCTACGAGCAGTACTTC. The full variable domain, completed using reference TRBV28 and TRBJ2-7, is DVKVTQSSRYLVKRTGEKVFLECVQDMDHENMFWYRQDPGLGLRLIYFSYDVKMKEKGDIPEGYSVSREKKERFSLILESASTNQTSMYLCASSPGSYEQYFGPGTRLTVT.

V usage is TRBV29-1 and J usage is TRBJ1-2; D perhaps matches TRBD1 (5 bases). In germline, CDR1 is SQVTM, CDR2 ANQGSEA. The V gene lost 1 base and the J gene lost 7 bases, with 16 bases spanning the gap. The CDR3 has 14 amino acids. CDR3 region: CSVEGGPTHRGYTF. DNA for the CDR3: TGCAGCGTTGAAGGGGGCCCTACACATCGTGGCTACACCTTC. The whole variable domain, filled in from reference TRBV29-1 and TRBJ1-2, reads SAVISQKPSRDICQRGTSLTIQCQVDSQVTMMFWYRQQPGQSLTLIATANQGSEATYESGFVIDKFPISRPNLTFSTLTVSNMSPEDSSIYLCSVEGGPTHRGYTFGSGTRLTVV.

The chain is built from TRBV2 and TRBJ2-3; D possibly corresponds to TRBD2 (6 bases). CDR1 and CDR2 from the germline V gene are SNHLY and FYNNEI. The CDR3 has 17 amino acids. Trimming took 5 bases from V and 2 from J, leaving 20 bases between them. This chain's CDR3 is CASSSMVVAALTDTQYF. CDR3 nucleotide sequence: TGTGCCAGCAGTTCTATGGTGGTAGCGGCCCTCACAGATACGCAGTATTTT.

The gene calls are TRBV10-3 and TRBJ2-3, with a weak D call TRBD2 (6 bases). Germline CDR1 is ENHRY and CDR2 is SYGVKD. This CDR3 spans 15 amino acids. The V gene lost 0 bases and the J gene lost 6 bases, with 13 bases spanning the gap. The CDR3 coding sequence is TGTGCCATCAGTGAGTCGACTAGGGGAGCGGATACGCAGTATTTT. It codes for CAISESTRGADTQYF.